This TCR beta chain was sequenced in a study of Tregs in tolerant kidney transplant recipients. Across the whole study: A roughly three-day belatacept mixed lymphocyte reaction, sometimes plus 5-day graft donor restimulation, preceded CD4+CD25+CD127- sorting. Findings and caveats of the study: In tolerant patients, donor-specific Tregs outgrew total Tregs, suggesting antigen-driven expansion. Expanding Tregs on activated donor B cells appeared to best identify donor-specific TCRbeta clones. Biological reproducibility was not directly addressed in this study.

About this clone itself: Its specificity is unknown.

Looked up from germline, CDR1 is MDHEN and CDR2 is SYDVKM. Trimming shortened V by 3 bases and J by 3 bases, and 14 bases separated the two germline ends. This CDR3 spans 15 amino acids. Sequenced by immunoSEQ multiplex PCR; TCRdb stores in-frame clones only, minus some. The data contain 1,500 to 2,000 clones, less than 50% of them seen just once; the ten biggest clones take up 23%. This chain connects TRBV28 to TRBJ1-1; D is perhaps TRBD1 (5 bases). The clonotype originates from a human patient who received a combined kidney and bone marrow transplant. Some T cells may have come from the graft donor. Sequencing was done on a sample of Tregs from blood cultured with allogeneic cells. CDR3 sequence: CASSFAGGRDTEAFF. The CDR3 nucleotides are TGTGCCAGCAGTTTTGCTGGGGGGAGGGACACTGAAGCTTTCTTT.